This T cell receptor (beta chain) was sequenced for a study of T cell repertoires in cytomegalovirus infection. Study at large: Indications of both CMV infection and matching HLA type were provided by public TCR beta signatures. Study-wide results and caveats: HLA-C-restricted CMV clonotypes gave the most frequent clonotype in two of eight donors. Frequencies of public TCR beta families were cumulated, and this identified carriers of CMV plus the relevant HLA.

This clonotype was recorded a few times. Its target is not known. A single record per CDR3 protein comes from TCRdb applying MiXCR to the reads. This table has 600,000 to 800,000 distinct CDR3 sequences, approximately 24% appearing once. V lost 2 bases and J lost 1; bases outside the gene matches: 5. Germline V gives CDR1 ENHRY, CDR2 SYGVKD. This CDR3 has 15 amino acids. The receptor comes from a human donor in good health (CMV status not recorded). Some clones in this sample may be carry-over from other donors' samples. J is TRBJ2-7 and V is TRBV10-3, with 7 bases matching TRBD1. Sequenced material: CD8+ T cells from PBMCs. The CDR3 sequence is CAISERTGSSYEQYF. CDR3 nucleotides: TGTGCCATCAGTGAGAGGACAGGATCGTCCTACGAGCAGTACTTC.